This passage covers 4 T cell receptor beta chains from one sample sequenced in a study of control samples from healthy donors and cancer patients. Data came from immunoSEQ multiplex PCR; TCRdb stores just in-frame clones and leaves some out. The sample records approximately 170,000 clones, roughly 90% being singletons. The specimen was blood. These receptors were taken from a woman aged 45-59 years in good health.

This clone turned up a few times. The rearrangement joins TRBV16 to TRBJ2-7; D tentatively reads TRBD1 or TRBD2 (5 bases each). This CDR3 has 15 residues. Germline V gene data show CDR1 as KGHSY and CDR2 as FQNENV. V dropped 4 bases and J dropped 3 bases, with 16 bases sitting between them. CDR3 sequence reads: CASSPRGAPIYEQYF. Written as DNA, the CDR3 is TGTGCCAGCAGCCCACGAGGGGCCCCCATCTACGAGCAGTACTTC.

The chain links TRBV18 to TRBJ1-5; D not resolved. V dropped 3 bases and J dropped 7 bases, with 13 bases sitting between them. The CDR3 is 14 residues long. Germline CDR1 is KGHSH and CDR2 is LQKENI. The chain's CDR3 is CASSPSGTGQPQHF. The CDR3 coding sequence is TGTGCCAGCTCACCCTCGGGCACCGGGCAGCCCCAGCATTTT.

V is TRBV5-1 and J is TRBJ2-5; D may be TRBD2 (6 bases). Between the trimmed V and J ends, which lost 4 bases and 1 base, there was a span of 14 bases. CDR3 size: 15 residues. CDR1 is SGHRS, CDR2 YFSETQ, per germline. The CDR3 here is CASSITAGGQETQYF. The DNA of the CDR3 is TGCGCCAGCAGCATTACAGCGGGTGGCCAAGAGACCCAGTACTTC.

This clone was observed once. The CDR3 region is CSVGGGGGEQYF. CDR3 nucleotides: TGCAGCGTTGGAGGGGGAGGGGGCGAGCAGTACTTC. The V gene is TRBV29-1, the J gene TRBJ2-7; weak D call: TRBD2 (7 bases). The CDR3 has 12 residues. V was clipped by 4 bases and J by 6 bases, with 13 bases between them. CDR1 is SQVTM and CDR2 is ANQGSEA in the germline V gene.